The entry below describes one T cell receptor (beta chain). The target antigen is unknown. The CDR3 is made up of 16 amino acids. The J segment lost 2 bases and the V segment lost 3 bases, leaving 8 bases of the junction unmatched. The germline V gene encodes CDR1 SGHNT and CDR2 YYREEE (reference sequence). The PCR contained 60 Vbeta and 13 Jbeta primers. Sequencing was performed with immunoSEQ multiplex PCR; in TCRdb, only in-frame clones are kept and a portion is missing. The table lists 55,000 to 75,000 clones. The sample comes from a study of cytomegalovirus exposure and HLA in healthy donors. Study-wide points: HLA allele associations emerged for fewer than 20,000 TCR beta sequences in a later analysis, at 0.05 false discovery rate. Cytomegalovirus-associated TCR beta chains were listed, numbering 164.

This clonotype was sampled from a male donor in good health and CMV-seronegative. The gene calls are TRBV5-4 and TRBJ2-7; 10 bases map to TRBD2. The source material was PBMCs. The CDR3 region has the DNA TGTGCCAGCAGCTATGGCAGGACTAGCGGCGCCTACGAGCAGTACTTC. It encodes CASSYGRTSGAYEQYF.